This paragraph reports one T cell receptor beta chain. This specimen belongs to a study of T cell responses to AZD1222 COVID-19 vaccine. Germline-derived CDR1 and CDR2 are SGHRS and YFSETQ. The V and J ends lost 0 bases and 7 bases respectively, with 10 bases between them. The CDR3 runs 13 residues. Here immunoSEQ multiplex PCR was the method, and the copy in TCRdb shows in-frame clones only, minus some. Counted here are tens of thousands of clones, approximately 80% occurring once; the ten biggest clones make up more than 15%. The clonotype comes from an adult who received the AZD1222 COVID-19 vaccine. The chain recombines TRBV5-1 with TRBJ1-2, with D possibly TRBD1 on 5 matching bases. Sequencing used peripheral blood, obtained 28 days after the second AZD1222 dose. The CDR3 DNA is TGCGCCAGCAGCTTGGCGGGGGATAGTGGCTACACCTTC. Encoded protein: CASSLAGDSGYTF. Together with reference TRBV5-1 and TRBJ1-2, the CDR3 gives the full variable domain: KAGVTQTPRYLIKTRGQQVTLSCSPISGHRSVSWYQQTPGQGLQFLFEYFSETQRNKGNFPGRFSGRQFSNSRSEMNVSTLELGDSALYLCASSLAGDSGYTFGSGTRLTVV.